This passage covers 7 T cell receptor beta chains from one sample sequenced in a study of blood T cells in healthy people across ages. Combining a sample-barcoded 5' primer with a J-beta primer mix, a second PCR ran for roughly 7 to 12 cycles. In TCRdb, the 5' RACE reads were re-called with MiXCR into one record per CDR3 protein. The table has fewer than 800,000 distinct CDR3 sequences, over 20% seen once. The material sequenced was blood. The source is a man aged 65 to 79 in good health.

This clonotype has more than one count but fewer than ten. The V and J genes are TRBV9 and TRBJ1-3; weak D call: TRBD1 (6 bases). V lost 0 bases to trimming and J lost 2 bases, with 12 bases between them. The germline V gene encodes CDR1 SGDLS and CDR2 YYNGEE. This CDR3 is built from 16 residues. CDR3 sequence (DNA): TGTGCCAGCAGCGTAGCTTGGGGGGCCGCTGGAAACACCATATATTTT. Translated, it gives CASSVAWGAAGNTIYF.

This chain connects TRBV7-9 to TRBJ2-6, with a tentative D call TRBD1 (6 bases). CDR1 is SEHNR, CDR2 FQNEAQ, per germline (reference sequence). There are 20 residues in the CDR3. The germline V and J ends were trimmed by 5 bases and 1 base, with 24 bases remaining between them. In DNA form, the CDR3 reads TGTGCCAGCAGCGGTGGTACAGGGAGTCCCCGCACATCTGGGGCCAACGTCCTGACTTTC. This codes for CASSGGTGSPRTSGANVLTF. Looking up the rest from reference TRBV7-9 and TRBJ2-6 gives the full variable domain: DTGVSQNPRHKITKRGQNVTFRCDPISEHNRLYWYRQTLGQGPEFLTYFQNEAQLEKSRLLSDRFSAERPKGSFSTLEIQRTEQGDSAMYLCASSGGTGSPRTSGANVLTFGAGSRLTVL.

In DNA, the CDR3 is TGTGCCAGCAGTCCAGGGGGCGGTTCTGGCTACACCTTC. It encodes CASSPGGGSGYTF. The rearrangement joins TRBV25-1 to TRBJ1-2; 8 bases align to TRBD1. The CDR3 is 13 amino acids. J gave up 7 bases and V 5 bases, and 6 bases lay outside the gene matches. Germline V gene data show CDR1 as MGHDK and CDR2 as SYGVNS.

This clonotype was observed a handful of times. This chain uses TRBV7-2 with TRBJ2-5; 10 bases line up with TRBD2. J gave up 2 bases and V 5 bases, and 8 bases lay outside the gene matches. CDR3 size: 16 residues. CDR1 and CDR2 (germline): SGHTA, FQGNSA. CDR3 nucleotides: TGTGCCAGCAGCCGACTAGCGGGCGACCTTCAAGAGACCCAGTACTTC. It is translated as CASSRLAGDLQETQYF.

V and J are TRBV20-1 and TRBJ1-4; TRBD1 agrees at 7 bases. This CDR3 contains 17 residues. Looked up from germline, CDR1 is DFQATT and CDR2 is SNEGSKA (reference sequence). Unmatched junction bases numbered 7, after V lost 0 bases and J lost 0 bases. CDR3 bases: TGCAGTGCTAGAGATTTGCGACAGGGCTCAACTAATGAAAAACTGTTTTTT. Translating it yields CSARDLRQGSTNEKLFF.

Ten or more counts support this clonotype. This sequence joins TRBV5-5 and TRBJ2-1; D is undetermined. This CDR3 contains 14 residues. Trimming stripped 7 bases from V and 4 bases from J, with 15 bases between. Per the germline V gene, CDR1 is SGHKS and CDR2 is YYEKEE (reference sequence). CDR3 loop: CASESGVGYNEQFF. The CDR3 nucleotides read TGTGCCAGCGAAAGTGGCGTAGGGTACAATGAGCAGTTCTTC.

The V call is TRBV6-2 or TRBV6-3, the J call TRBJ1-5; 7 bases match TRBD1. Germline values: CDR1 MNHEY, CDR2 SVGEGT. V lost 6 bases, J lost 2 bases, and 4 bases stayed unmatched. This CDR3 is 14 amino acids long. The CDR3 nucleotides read TGTGCCAGCAGCGCTACAGGGGGCAATCAGCCCCAGCATTTT. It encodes CASSATGGNQPQHF.